One and the same sample provided the 20 T cell receptor beta chains below, sequenced in a study of blood T cell repertoires in COVID-19. Sequencing was performed with immunoSEQ multiplex PCR; in TCRdb, only in-frame clones are kept and a portion is missing. The data show some 300,000 clones, around 91% seen once. The material sequenced was peripheral blood. The receptors here all came from a woman in her 40s with COVID-19, enrolled during active disease.

This chain joins TRBV5-5 and TRBJ2-1; D may be TRBD2 (7 bases). The CDR3 extends over 15 amino acids. Germline V gives CDR1 SGHKS, CDR2 YYEKEE (reference sequence). The germline V and J ends were trimmed by 4 bases and 1 base, with 12 bases remaining between them. The CDR3 nucleotides read TGTGCCAGCAGCCGGGGGGCGGGATCCTACAATGAGCAGTTCTTC. Translation gives CASSRGAGSYNEQFF.

The rearrangement joins TRBV28 to TRBJ1-1; TRBD1 agrees at 7 bases. The CDR3 loop spans 16 amino acids. The germline gives CDR1 MDHEN, CDR2 SYDVKM. Trimming removed 5 bases from V and 1 base from J; junction bases left unmatched: 10. CDR3 loop: CASSIPTGRENTEAFF. The CDR3 nucleotides are TGTGCCAGCAGTATCCCGACAGGGCGGGAGAACACTGAAGCTTTCTTT.

The chain links TRBV5-6 to TRBJ2-7; 8 positions agree with TRBD1. The germline gives CDR1 SGHDT, CDR2 YYEEEE. The V and J ends lost 0 bases and 0 bases, in that order; junction bases with no gene match: 11. CDR3 size: 18 residues. This chain's CDR3 is CASSLVGGTGVSSYEQYF. As DNA, the CDR3 is TGTGCCAGCAGCTTGGTAGGGGGGACAGGCGTTAGCTCCTACGAGCAGTACTTC. Filled out from reference TRBV5-6 and TRBJ2-7, the complete variable domain reads DAGVTQSPTHLIKTRGQQVTLRCSPKSGHDTVSWYQQALGQGPQFIFQYYEEEERQRGNFPDRFSGHQFPNYSSELNVNALLLGDSALYLCASSLVGGTGVSSYEQYFGPGTRLTVT.

The J gene is TRBJ2-7, the V gene TRBV9; TRBD2 aligns across 8 bases. CDR3 length: 15 residues. V trimming: 1 base; J trimming: 2 bases; junction bases outside the gene matches: 5. Germline V gives CDR1 SGDLS, CDR2 YYNGEE. The CDR3 loop is CASSVRSGRPYEQYF. CDR3 coding DNA: TGTGCCAGCAGCGTACGGAGCGGGAGACCCTACGAGCAGTACTTC.

The chain carries TRBV7-2 and TRBJ2-5; possible D gene TRBD1, 5 bases. Trimming removed 3 bases from V and 5 bases from J, with 16 bases in between. The CDR3 contains 15 residues. Germline lookup yields CDR1 SGHTA and CDR2 FQGNSA. CDR3 protein: CASSFQRGNGETQYF. The CDR3 DNA sequence: TGTGCCAGCAGCTTTCAAAGGGGTAATGGTGAGACCCAGTACTTC. Combining the CDR3 with reference TRBV7-2 and TRBJ2-5 gives the whole variable domain GAGVSQSPSNKVTEKGKDVELRCDPISGHTALYWYRQSLGQGLEFLIYFQGNSAPDKSGLPSDRFSAERTGGSVSTLTIQRTQQEDSAVYLCASSFQRGNGETQYFGPGTRLLVL.

J is TRBJ2-3 and V is TRBV12-5; 8 bases align to TRBD2. Germline loops: CDR1 LGHNT, CDR2 FRNRAP. V lost 6 bases to trimming and J lost 3 bases; unmatched junction nucleotides: 14. CDR3 length: 17 residues. The CDR3: CASGASGLAGLTDTQYF. The CDR3, as DNA: TGTGCTAGTGGCGCCTCCGGACTAGCCGGGTTAACAGATACGCAGTATTTT.

The V and J genes are TRBV6-5 and TRBJ1-6; the match to TRBD1 covers 9 bases. Trimming removed 0 bases from V and 9 bases from J; junction bases left unmatched: 3. This CDR3 contains 15 residues. Germline CDR1 MNHEY, CDR2 SVGAGI. CDR3 protein: CASSYSTGGLSPLHF. Here the CDR3 DNA reads TGTGCCAGCAGTTACTCGACAGGGGGACTTTCACCCCTCCACTTT.

This sequence joins TRBV27 and TRBJ1-3; D uncertain. V lost 3 bases to trimming and J lost 0 bases, with 12 bases between them. CDR1 is MNHEY, CDR2 SMNVEV, per germline (reference sequence). The CDR3 runs 16 residues. The CDR3 sequence: CASSFFPLASGNTIYF. CDR3 sequence (DNA): TGTGCCAGCAGTTTTTTCCCCCTGGCCTCTGGAAACACCATATATTTT.

The rearrangement joins TRBV9 to TRBJ2-3; 9 positions match TRBD2. In germline, CDR1 is SGDLS, CDR2 YYNGEE. This CDR3 is built from 17 residues. Unmatched junction bases numbered 10, after V lost 0 bases and J lost 5 bases. The CDR3 DNA follows: TGTGCCAGCAGCGTAGGGGTAGCGGGGGCACATGGAGATACGCAGTATTTT. It specifies CASSVGVAGAHGDTQYF.

This rearrangement joins TRBV27 to TRBJ2-2, with a weak D call TRBD2 (5 bases). Per the germline V gene, CDR1 is MNHEY and CDR2 is SMNVEV (reference sequence). Trimming shortened V by 2 bases and J by 6 bases, and 13 bases separated the two germline ends. This CDR3 is built from 15 residues. The CDR3 spells CASSLRRGSAGELFF. The CDR3, as DNA: TGTGCCAGCAGTTTAAGAAGAGGGTCTGCCGGGGAGCTGTTTTTT.

The V and J genes are TRBV21-1 and TRBJ1-3; TRBD1 is the table's D call, not checked against the DNA. TRBV21-1 is shown as a pseudogene. The CDR3 covers 17 residues. The CDR3 region is CASSKKTINRSGNTIYF. As DNA, the CDR3 is TGTGCCAGCAGCAAGAAGACGATAAACAGGTCTGGAAACACCATATATTTT.

This chain joins TRBV7-2 and TRBJ2-5, with 7 positions matching TRBD1. Losses at the gene ends were 2 bases for V and 4 bases for J; bases not matched to a gene: 10. This CDR3 contains 16 residues. Germline CDR1 SGHTA, CDR2 FQGNSA. The CDR3 region has the DNA TGTGCCAGCAGCTTACTACAGCACAGGGGTAGAGAGACCCAGTACTTC. It codes for CASSLLQHRGRETQYF.

This clone was counted a single time. The V call is TRBV6-2 or TRBV6-3, the J call TRBJ2-1, with 9 bases that match TRBD2. Germline lookup yields CDR1 MNHEY and CDR2 SVGEGT. With V trimmed by 5 bases and J by 5 bases, 22 bases remained unmatched. The CDR3 consists of 20 residues. DNA for the CDR3: TGTGCCAGCAGTGACCCGGCCGCGGGAGCCGGAGGACTAGCGAACAATGAGCAGTTCTTC. This codes for CASSDPAAGAGGLANNEQFF.

This sequence joins TRBV5-6 and TRBJ2-3; tentatively, D is TRBD1 (6 bases). This CDR3 has 16 residues. V lost 4 bases and J lost 11, with 26 bases in between. Germline V gene data show CDR1 as SGHDT and CDR2 as YYEEEE. This chain's CDR3 is CASSLRDRIWFLGQYF. The CDR3 nucleotides are TGTGCCAGCAGCCTTAGAGACAGGATTTGGTTCCTCGGGCAGTATTTT.

The gene calls are TRBV27 and TRBJ2-1; maybe TRBD2 (5 bases). Germline-derived CDR1 and CDR2 are MNHEY and SMNVEV (reference sequence). The length of the CDR3 is 16 residues. Trimming removed 7 bases at V and 2 bases at J, with 18 bases between. The CDR3 bases are TGTGCCAGCACCCCCCAGCTAGCTCGCCCCTACAATGAGCAGTTCTTC. This translates into CASTPQLARPYNEQFF.

This chain uses TRBV11-2 with TRBJ1-6, with D uncertain. The V gene lost 5 bases and the J gene lost 7 bases, with 12 bases spanning the gap. The CDR3 sequence is 14 residues long. CDR1 is SGHAT, CDR2 FQNNGV, per germline. CDR3 sequence reads: CASSPRLNNSPLHF. The CDR3 DNA sequence: TGTGCCAGCAGCCCCCGACTGAACAATTCACCCCTCCACTTT.

The chain is built from TRBV28 and TRBJ2-1, with 15 nucleotides matching TRBD2. The CDR3 covers 19 residues. CDR1 and CDR2 (germline): MDHEN, SYDVKM. The junction had 7 bases not matched to a gene; V was cut back by 3 bases and J by 1 base. The CDR3 DNA reads TGTGCCAGCAGTTTGGGGGTGGGACTAGCGGGAGGATCCTACAATGAGCAGTTCTTC. Protein product: CASSLGVGLAGGSYNEQFF.

This clone came up once. The chain combines TRBV28 with TRBJ2-7; 8 nucleotides align to TRBD2. The CDR3 runs 14 residues. V gave up 6 bases and J gave up 3 bases; unmatched junction bases: 7. Germline V CDR1 and CDR2: MDHEN, SYDVKM. The CDR3 spells CASRESGGNYEQYF. CDR3 nucleotides: TGTGCCAGCAGGGAGAGCGGGGGAAACTACGAGCAGTACTTC. Full variable domain (outside the CDR3, taken from reference TRBV28 and TRBJ2-7): DVKVTQSSRYLVKRTGEKVFLECVQDMDHENMFWYRQDPGLGLRLIYFSYDVKMKEKGDIPEGYSVSREKKERFSLILESASTNQTSMYLCASRESGGNYEQYFGPGTRLTVT.

The chain links TRBV5-8 to TRBJ2-3, with 9 positions matching TRBD2. The V gene's germline CDR1 is SGHTS and CDR2 YDEGEE. The CDR3 consists of 18 residues. The ends lost 5 bases at V and 3 bases at J; junction bases unmatched: 16. The CDR3 DNA sequence: TGTGCCAGCAGTCCCACGGGCGGGAGGGCCGTTTGGACAGATACGCAGTATTTT. This encodes CASSPTGGRAVWTDTQYF.

This chain joins TRBV7-8 and TRBJ1-4; D is unclear. The CDR3 is 15 residues long. Germline V gene lookup returns CDR1 SGHVS and CDR2 FQNEAQ. Trimming cost V 5 bases and J 8 bases, with 18 bases left between them. Here the CDR3 reads CASSHTTPPREKLFF. DNA of the CDR3: TGTGCCAGCAGCCACACGACCCCACCTAGGGAAAAACTGTTTTTT. Variable domain in full (rest from reference TRBV7-8 and TRBJ1-4): GAGVSQSPRYKVAKRGQDVALRCDPISGHVSLFWYQQALGQGPEFLTYFQNEAQLDKSGLPSDRFFAERPEGSVSTLKIQRTQQEDSAVYLCASSHTTPPREKLFFGSGTQLSVL.